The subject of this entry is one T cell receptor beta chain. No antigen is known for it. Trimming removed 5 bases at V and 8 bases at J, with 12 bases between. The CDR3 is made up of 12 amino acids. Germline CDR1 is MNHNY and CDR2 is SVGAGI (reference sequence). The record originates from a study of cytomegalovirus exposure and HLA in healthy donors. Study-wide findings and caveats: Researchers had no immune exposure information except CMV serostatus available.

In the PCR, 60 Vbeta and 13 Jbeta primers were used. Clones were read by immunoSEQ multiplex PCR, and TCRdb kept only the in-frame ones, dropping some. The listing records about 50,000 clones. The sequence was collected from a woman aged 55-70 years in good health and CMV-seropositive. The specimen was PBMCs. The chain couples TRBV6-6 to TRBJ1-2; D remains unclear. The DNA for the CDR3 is TGTGCCAGCAGTGAGCCAACAGACGGCTACACCTTC. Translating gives CASSEPTDGYTF.